Listed here are 14 T cell receptor beta chains from one sample, sequenced in a study of molecular identifiers for immune sequencing clone quantification. Each CDR3 protein gets one entry after TCRdb re-called the PCR reads with MiXCR. This table holds about 320,000 distinct CDR3 sequences, about 21% found once. Sequenced material: naive CD8+ T cells from blood, with Jurkat cell RNA spiked in. Subset described: FACS-sorted CD8+CD4-CCR7+CD45RA+ naive T cells. These receptors were collected from a human donor in good health. Some libraries in this study had Jurkat cell RNA spiked in.

The genes are TRBV4-1 and TRBJ2-7; 9 nucleotides agree with TRBD1. The CDR3 is 19 amino acids. V lost 0 bases, J lost 4 bases, and 16 bases stayed unmatched. The germline V gene has CDR1 MGHRA and CDR2 YSYEKL. The CDR3 region has the DNA TGCGCCAGCAGCCAAGATGGGCCTGAACCGGGACAGGGTCGTTACGAGCAGTACTTC. It codes for CASSQDGPEPGQGRYEQYF.

This clonotype showed up many times. The chain employs TRBV23-1 and TRBJ2-2; 10 bases are shared with TRBD1. TRBV23-1 is an ORF, with its function uncertain. J was trimmed by 0 bases and V by 10 bases; bases with no gene match: 2. The CDR3 has 14 residues. CDR3 sequence (DNA): TGCGCCAAAGGACAGGGGGCGAACACCGGGGAGCTGTTTTTT. This encodes CAKGQGANTGELFF.

A remark on this clonotype: A clone one base away is much larger, so this may be a read error. V is TRBV6-2 or TRBV6-3 and J is TRBJ2-2; no firm D call. The CDR3 sequence is 12 residues long. V dropped 6 bases and J dropped 9 bases, with 11 bases sitting between them. Germline V gene sequence: CDR1 MNHEY, CDR2 SVGEGT. The chain's CDR3 is CASRLLARELFF. DNA of the CDR3: TGTGCCAGCAGGCTATTAGCCAGGGAGCTGTTTTTT.

This clonotype was observed at least ten times. This CDR3 is CASNAGGNQPQHF. The CDR3 bases are TGTGCCAGCAACGCGGGGGGAAATCAGCCCCAGCATTTT. V is TRBV7-2 and J is TRBJ1-5; TRBD1 might be the D (5 bases). The CDR3 has 13 amino acids. Germline CDR1 SGHTA, CDR2 FQGNSA. Trimming took off 7 bases at V and 4 bases at J, with 11 bases between the two ends.

This clonotype was observed a few times. A junction end diverges from the germline sequence, so it may reflect a read error. The CDR3 region has the DNA TGTGCCAGCAGCGGGACAGGGAGAAGCTACAAGCAGTACTTC. Translating it yields CASSGTGRSYKQYF. The chain has TRBV7-9 and TRBJ2-7; 9 nucleotides align to TRBD1. Germline values: CDR1 SEHNR, CDR2 FQNEAQ (reference sequence). The CDR3 covers 14 residues.

This clonotype was picked up many times. The chain recombines TRBV30 with TRBJ2-6; possible D gene TRBD1, 5 bases. CDR1 and CDR2 from the germline V gene are GTSNPN and SVGIG (reference sequence). The CDR3 length is 14 residues. Trimming stripped 6 bases from V and 4 bases from J, with 13 bases between. The CDR3 bases are TGTGCCTGTTCGCAGGGCAGCGGGGCCAACGTCCTGACTTTC. This translates into CACSQGSGANVLTF.

CDR3 in DNA: TGTGCCAGCAGCCAAGAGGCTAGCGGGATCTGGACAGATACGCAGTATTTT. Translating gives CASSQEASGIWTDTQYF. The J gene is TRBJ2-3, the V gene TRBV3-1; 9 nucleotides match TRBD2. The germline V gene has CDR1 LGHDT and CDR2 YNNKEL (reference sequence). This CDR3 comprises 17 residues. V gave up 0 bases and J gave up 3 bases; unmatched junction bases: 7.

This clonotype occurred many times. The V gene is TRBV9, the J gene TRBJ1-1; perhaps TRBD1 as D (6 bases). This CDR3 has 18 amino acids. Trimming cost V 0 bases and J 6 bases, with 24 bases left between them. The germline V gene encodes CDR1 SGDLS and CDR2 YYNGEE. In DNA form, the CDR3 reads TGTGCCAGCAGCGTAGCTTACGGGGGGCCCCCTACCTACGCTGAAGCTTTCTTT. Its translation: CASSVAYGGPPTYAEAFF.

This clonotype was found many times. This chain joins TRBV7-9 and TRBJ2-7; tentatively, D is TRBD1 (5 bases). The V gene's germline CDR1 is SEHNR and CDR2 FQNEAQ (reference sequence). Deletions cut 5 bases from V and 0 bases from J, with 17 bases between. The CDR3 extends over 16 amino acids. The CDR3: CASSPKDTESSYEQYF. CDR3 DNA: TGTGCCAGCAGCCCAAAGGACACCGAGAGCTCCTACGAGCAGTACTTC.

On this clonotype: Just one base apart from a much larger clone, this may be a read error. Because it lacks the conserved phenylalanine or tryptophan at the end, this CDR3 is likely a read error. The rearrangement uses TRBV7-7 and TRBJ2-5; D is unresolved. Trimming took off 2 bases at V and 2 bases at J, with 6 bases between the two ends. The CDR3 is 13 amino acids. Germline V gene data show CDR1 as SSHAT and CDR2 as FNYEAQ (reference sequence). The CDR3 reads CASSLLEQETQYS. CDR3 bases: TGTGCCAGCAGCTTACTCGAGCAAGAGACCCAGTACTCC.

Regarding this clonotype: Without the conserved terminal phenylalanine or tryptophan, this CDR3 likely stems from a read error. This sequence joins TRBV5-6 and TRBJ1-5; no firm D call. The CDR3 covers 13 residues. Trimming took off 1 base at V and 0 bases at J, with 2 bases between the two ends. Per germline, CDR1 SGHDT and CDR2 YYEEEE. CDR3 amino acids: CASSLSSNQPQHL. CDR3 nucleotides: TGTGCCAGCAGCTTGAGTAGCAATCAGCCCCAGCATCTT.

J is TRBJ1-5 and V is TRBV19, with unresolved D. Trimming removed 5 bases from V and 5 bases from J, with 7 bases in between. Germline V lookup: CDR1 LNHDA, CDR2 SQIVND (reference sequence). The CDR3 extends over 12 amino acids. CDR3 sequence (DNA): TGTGCCAGTAGTTCAGGTTATCAGCCCCAGCATTTT. Translated, it gives CASSSGYQPQHF.

There are many counts of this clonotype. This chain links TRBV20-1 with TRBJ1-4; no firm D call. Per the germline V gene, CDR1 is DFQATT and CDR2 is SNEGSKA (reference sequence). The CDR3 is 14 amino acids. V lost 1 base, J lost 1 base, and 7 bases lay in between. Here the CDR3 reads CSARVEETNEKLFF. CDR3 bases: TGCAGTGCTAGAGTTGAGGAAACTAATGAAAAACTGTTTTTT.

This clonotype was detected ten times or more. The chain recombines TRBV5-5 with TRBJ1-1; maybe TRBD1 (5 bases). The CDR3 consists of 14 residues. Germline V gene sequence: CDR1 SGHKS, CDR2 YYEKEE (reference sequence). Trimming shortened V by 2 bases and J by 6 bases, and 14 bases separated the two germline ends. CDR3 amino acids: CASSLAPSGPEAFF. In DNA, the CDR3 is TGTGCCAGCAGCTTAGCCCCTTCGGGGCCTGAAGCTTTCTTT.